This T cell receptor beta chain came from a study of cytomegalovirus exposure and HLA in healthy donors. PCR amplification relied on 60 Vbeta primers (plus 13 Jbeta primers). The method was immunoSEQ multiplex PCR; TCRdb's version includes in-frame clones alone and lacks a portion of them. The repertoire includes 180,000 or so clones, around four fifths of them detected once, and about 1.5% sits in the top ten. CDR3 length: 16 residues. Germline loops: CDR1 ENHRY, CDR2 SYGVKD. Trimming shortened V by 2 bases and J by 0 bases, and 14 bases separated the two germline ends. This clone was observed a handful of times.

The specimen was PBMCs. This clonotype was sampled from a man younger than 35 in good health and CMV-seronegative. The V and J genes are TRBV10-3 and TRBJ2-7; tentative D call: TRBD2 (7 bases). CDR3 in amino acids: CAISERGATNSYEQYF. The CDR3 nucleotides are TGTGCCATCAGTGAGCGGGGGGCCACTAACTCCTACGAGCAGTACTTC.